What follows is one T cell receptor (beta chain) and its context. Germline V gene data show CDR1 as SGHVS and CDR2 as FQNEAQ. This CDR3 spans 17 amino acids. V lost 6 bases, J lost 0 bases, and 19 bases lay in between. The sample is drawn from a study of T cell changes during pregnancy in multiple sclerosis. Produced via immunoSEQ multiplex PCR; TCRdb's table is partial and in-frame only. The sample consists of just over 30,000 clones, over 80% of them appearing once. This chain joins TRBV7-8 and TRBJ2-3; the D gene is possibly TRBD2 (7 bases). This specimen was CD8+ T cells from peripheral blood mononuclear cells, taken in the first trimester of pregnancy. This clonotype was sampled from a female donor with multiple sclerosis, enrolled in a pregnancy study. The CDR3 sequence: CASSLPGRGGSTDTQYF. Written as DNA, the CDR3 is TGTGCCAGCAGTCTCCCCGGCAGGGGAGGGAGCACAGATACGCAGTATTTT.